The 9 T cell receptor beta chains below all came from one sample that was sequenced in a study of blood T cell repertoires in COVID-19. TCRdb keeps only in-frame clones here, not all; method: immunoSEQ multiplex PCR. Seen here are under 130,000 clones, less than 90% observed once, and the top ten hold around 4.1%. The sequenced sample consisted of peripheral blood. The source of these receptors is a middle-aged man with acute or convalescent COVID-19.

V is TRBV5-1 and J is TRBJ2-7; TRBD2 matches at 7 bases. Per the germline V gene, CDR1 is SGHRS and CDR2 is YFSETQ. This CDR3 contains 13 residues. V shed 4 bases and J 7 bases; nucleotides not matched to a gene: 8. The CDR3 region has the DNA TGCGCCAGCAGCCTACTGGGAGGGACTGAGCAGTACTTC. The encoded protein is CASSLLGGTEQYF.

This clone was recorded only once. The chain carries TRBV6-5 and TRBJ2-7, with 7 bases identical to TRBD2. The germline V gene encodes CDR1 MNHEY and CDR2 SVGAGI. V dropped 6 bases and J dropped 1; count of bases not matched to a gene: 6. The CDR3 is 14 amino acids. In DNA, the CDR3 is TGTGCCAGCAGGCCTGGGGAGGGGTCCTACGAGCAGTACTTC. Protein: CASRPGEGSYEQYF.

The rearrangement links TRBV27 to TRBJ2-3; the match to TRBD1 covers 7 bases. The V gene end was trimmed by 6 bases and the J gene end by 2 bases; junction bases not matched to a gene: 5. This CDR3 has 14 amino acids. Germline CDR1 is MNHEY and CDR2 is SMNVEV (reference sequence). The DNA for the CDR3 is TGTGCCAGCAGGCCGGGACAGTACACAGATACGCAGTATTTT. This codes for CASRPGQYTDTQYF.

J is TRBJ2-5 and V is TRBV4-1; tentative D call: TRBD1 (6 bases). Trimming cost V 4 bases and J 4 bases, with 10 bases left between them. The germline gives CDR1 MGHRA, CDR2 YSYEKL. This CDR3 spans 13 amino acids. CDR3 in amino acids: CASSLPGAETQYF. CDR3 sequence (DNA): TGCGCCAGCAGCCTTCCAGGGGCAGAGACCCAGTACTTC.

The CDR3, as DNA: TGTGCCAGCAGCCAACGAGACCGGGACAATGAGCAGTTCTTC. Its protein is CASSQRDRDNEQFF. This chain uses TRBV3-1 (or the pseudogene TRBV3-2) with TRBJ2-1, with D hard to call. The germline V gene has CDR1 LGHDT and CDR2 YNNKEL (reference sequence). The CDR3 runs to 14 residues. Trimming left V 2 bases short and J 5 bases short, with 10 bases between.

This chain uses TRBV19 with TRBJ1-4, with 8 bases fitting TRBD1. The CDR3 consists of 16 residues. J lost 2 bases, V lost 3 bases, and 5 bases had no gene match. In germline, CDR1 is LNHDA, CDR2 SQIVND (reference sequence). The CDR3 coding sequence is TGTGCCAGTAGTATCCATCAGGGGGCGACTAATGAAAAACTGTTTTTT. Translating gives CASSIHQGATNEKLFF.

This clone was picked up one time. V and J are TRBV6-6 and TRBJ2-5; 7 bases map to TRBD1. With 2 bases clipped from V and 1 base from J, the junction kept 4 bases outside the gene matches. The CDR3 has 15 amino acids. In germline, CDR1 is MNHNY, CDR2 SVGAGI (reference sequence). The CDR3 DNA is TGTGCCAGCAGTTACCGAGGGACAGCCCAAGAGACCCAGTACTTC. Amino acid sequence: CASSYRGTAQETQYF.

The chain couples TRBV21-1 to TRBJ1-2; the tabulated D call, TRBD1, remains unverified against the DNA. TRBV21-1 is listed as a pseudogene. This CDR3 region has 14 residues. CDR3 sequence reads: CASSRTGKARGYTF. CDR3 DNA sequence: TGTGCCAGCAGCCGGACAGGGAAAGCTAGGGGCTACACCTTC.

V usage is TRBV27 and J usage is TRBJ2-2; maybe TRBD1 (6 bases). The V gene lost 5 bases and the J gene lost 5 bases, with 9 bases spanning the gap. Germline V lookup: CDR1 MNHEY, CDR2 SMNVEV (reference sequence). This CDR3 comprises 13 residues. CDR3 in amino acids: CASSHDRTGELFF. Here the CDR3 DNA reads TGTGCCAGCAGTCACGACAGGACCGGGGAGCTGTTTTTT.